The clone carrying this T cell receptor (beta chain) was found many times. Amplified TCR beta CDR3 regions derived from RNA transcripts. HTBI primers were employed in a first-round RT-PCR of the TCR CDR3. In TCRdb, the multiplex PCR reads were re-called with MiXCR into one record per CDR3 protein. The repertoire holds a few hundred thousand distinct CDR3 sequences, about 45% seen once, with about 7.8% in the top ten. This sample was included in a study of T cells in Graves' hyperthyroidism and ophthalmopathy. Germline CDR1 is DFQATT and CDR2 is SNEGSKA (reference sequence). The length of the CDR3 is 15 residues. V lost 5 bases and J lost 0, with 11 bases in between. Uncontrolled infection, other autoimmune disease, pregnancy or lactation disqualified patients from enrolment. Clinical symptoms, serum thyroxine, TRAb, thyroid ultrasound and orbital computed tomography established diagnosis.

The sample comprised peripheral blood or thyroid tissue (not recorded which). The chain employs TRBV20-1 and TRBJ1-6; D uncertain. This clonotype was obtained from a woman in her late teens or twenties with Graves' hyperthyroidism. CDR3 region: CSASNGYSYNSPLHF. The CDR3 DNA reads as TGCAGTGCTTCCAATGGATACTCCTATAATTCACCCCTCCACTTT.